This T cell receptor (beta chain) was retrieved from a study of T cell repertoires in cytomegalovirus infection (dated by TCRdb to about 2019). Notes on the research overall: The peptide stimulations were aimed at well-studied HLA-B-restricted epitopes as well as recently identified HLA-C-restricted CMV epitopes, whose presentation resists viral immunomodulation. Donor HLA type was relevant to the analysis, because carriage of CMV infection together with the matching HLA type was indicated by public TCR beta signatures.

Regarding this clonotype: This clone's antigen is unknown. No base quality information exists; no much larger clone differs at one position.

The sequencing machine was an Illumina HiSeq 1500. TCRdb trimmed the raw reads at Q25, called clones with MiXCR and kept productive beta chains. Rows matching on CDR3 protein sequence are summarized as one entry with the most common DNA and genes. Within this sample are fewer than 650,000 distinct CDR3 sequences, with 40% of them counted one time only. In total, the top ten clones hold 48% of the sample. CDR3 length: 16 amino acids, cysteine to phenylalanine. Only CDR3 DNA is held: 48 bases, read in frame from base 1. From the germline V gene, CDR1 is SGHTA and CDR2 is FQGNSA. Trimming at the junction amounts to 2 bases on V and 4 bases on J, and the germline ends lie 17 bases apart. Explained via the paper, the treatment or condition label denotes: in vitro stimulation with specific CMV peptide epitopes to enrich CMV-specific T cells. General study outcomes and caveats: In the ex vivo response, HLA-C-restricted CMV-specific TCR beta clonotypes were dominant, and in two of eight donors the single most frequent clonotype came from this HLA-C-restricted group. In both this cohort and an independent roughly 330-donor cohort, the cumulative frequency of public TCR beta family members distinguished carriers of CMV infection plus the relevant HLA type.

The chain is encoded by TRBV7-2 joined to TRBJ1-2; the D gene is perhaps TRBD1, on 5 matching bases. The TCR comes from a human donor in good health (CMV status not recorded). Some clones in this sample may be carry-over from other donors' samples. Sequenced material: cultured PBMCs, taken from culture after CMV antigen stimulation. The DNA sequence follows: TGTGCCAGCAGCTTAATCGAGAAGGGGTGGGGCTATGGCTACACCTTC. It is translated as CASSLIEKGWGYGYTF.